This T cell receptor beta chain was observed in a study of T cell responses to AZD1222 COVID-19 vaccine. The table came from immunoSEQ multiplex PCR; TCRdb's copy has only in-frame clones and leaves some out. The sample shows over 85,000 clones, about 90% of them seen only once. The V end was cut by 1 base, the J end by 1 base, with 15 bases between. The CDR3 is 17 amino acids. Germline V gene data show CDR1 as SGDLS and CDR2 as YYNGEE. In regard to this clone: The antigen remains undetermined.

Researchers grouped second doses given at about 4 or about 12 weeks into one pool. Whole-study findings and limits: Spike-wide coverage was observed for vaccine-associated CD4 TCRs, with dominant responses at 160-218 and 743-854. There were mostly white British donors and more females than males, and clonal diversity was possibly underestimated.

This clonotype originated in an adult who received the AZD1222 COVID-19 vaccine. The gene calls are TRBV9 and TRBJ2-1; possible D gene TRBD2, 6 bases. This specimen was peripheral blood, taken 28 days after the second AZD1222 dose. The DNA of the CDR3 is TGTGCCAGCAGCGTACTGCCGGGACTCCAGTCCTACAATGAGCAGTTCTTC. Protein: CASSVLPGLQSYNEQFF.